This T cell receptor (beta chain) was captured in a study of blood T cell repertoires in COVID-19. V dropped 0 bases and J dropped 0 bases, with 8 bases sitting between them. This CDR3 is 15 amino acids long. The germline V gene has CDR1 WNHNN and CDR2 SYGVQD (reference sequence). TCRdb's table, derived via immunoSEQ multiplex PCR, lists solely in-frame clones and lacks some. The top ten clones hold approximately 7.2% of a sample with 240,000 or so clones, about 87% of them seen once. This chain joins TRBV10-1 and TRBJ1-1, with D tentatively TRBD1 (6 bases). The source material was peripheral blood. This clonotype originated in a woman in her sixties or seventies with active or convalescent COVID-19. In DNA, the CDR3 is TGCGCCAGCAGTGAGTCGGACAGTATGAACACTGAAGCTTTCTTT. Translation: CASSESDSMNTEAFF.